Listed below are T cell receptor beta chains from one sample, sequenced in a study of CXCR3-negative and CXCR3-positive naive CD8 T cells. TCRdb derives one entry per CDR3 protein from the 5' RACE reads, leaving out DNA. The table lists 75,000 to 100,000 distinct CDR3 sequences. The sample comprised naive CXCR3+ CD8+ T cells from blood. Every receptor here comes from a human donor in good health. Some clones in this sample may be carry-over from other donors' samples. The CDR3 runs from the conserved cysteine through the conserved F or W.

cdr3_aa	j_call	v_call
CASSTSNRDLTDTQYF	TRBJ2-3	TRBV5-1
CASSSDAYEQYF	TRBJ2-7	TRBV27
CAIRGSGAEQYF	TRBJ2-7	TRBV10-3
CASSPDFTSGQSDTQYF	TRBJ2-3	TRBV28
CASSQDRLRRQFF	TRBJ2-1	TRBV4-3
CASSLEPTDTQYF	TRBJ2-3	TRBV11-2
CASSPDSAAAGANVLTF	TRBJ2-6	TRBV6-5
CASSPEHSGRAADTQYF	TRBJ2-3	TRBV18
CASSFALENIQYF	TRBJ2-4	TRBV7-9
CATSGSSYGYTF	TRBJ1-2	TRBV15
CSAREGPQETQYF	TRBJ2-5	TRBV20-1
CASSLSSDRRTGELFF	TRBJ2-2	TRBV27
CATSRDRGTEAFF	TRBJ1-1	TRBV15